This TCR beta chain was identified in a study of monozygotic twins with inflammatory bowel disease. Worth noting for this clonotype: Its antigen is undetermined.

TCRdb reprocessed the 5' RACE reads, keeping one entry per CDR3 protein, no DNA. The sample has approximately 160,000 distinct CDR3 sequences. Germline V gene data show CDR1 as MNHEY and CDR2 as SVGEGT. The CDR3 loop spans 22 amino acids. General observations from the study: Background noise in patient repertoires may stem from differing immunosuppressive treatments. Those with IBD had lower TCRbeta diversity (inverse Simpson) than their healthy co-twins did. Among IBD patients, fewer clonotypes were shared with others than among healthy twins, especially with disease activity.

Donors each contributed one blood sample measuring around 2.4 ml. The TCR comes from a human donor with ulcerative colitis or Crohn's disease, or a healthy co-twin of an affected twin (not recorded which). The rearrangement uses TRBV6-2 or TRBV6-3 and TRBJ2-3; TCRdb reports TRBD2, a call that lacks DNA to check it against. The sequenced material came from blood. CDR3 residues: CASSYSTRVGTSAIGSTDTQYF.